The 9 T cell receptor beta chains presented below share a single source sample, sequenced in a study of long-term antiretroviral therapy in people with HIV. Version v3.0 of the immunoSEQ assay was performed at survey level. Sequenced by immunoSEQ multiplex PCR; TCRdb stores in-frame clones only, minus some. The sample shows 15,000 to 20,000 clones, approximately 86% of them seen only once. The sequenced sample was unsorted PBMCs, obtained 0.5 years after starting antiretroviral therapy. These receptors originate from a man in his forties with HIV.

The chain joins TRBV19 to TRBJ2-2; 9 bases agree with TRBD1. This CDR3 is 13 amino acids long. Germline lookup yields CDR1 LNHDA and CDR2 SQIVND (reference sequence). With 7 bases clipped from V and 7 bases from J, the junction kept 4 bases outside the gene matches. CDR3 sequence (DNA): TGTGCCAGTAACAGGGGGCACTTCGGGGAGCTGTTTTTT. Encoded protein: CASNRGHFGELFF.

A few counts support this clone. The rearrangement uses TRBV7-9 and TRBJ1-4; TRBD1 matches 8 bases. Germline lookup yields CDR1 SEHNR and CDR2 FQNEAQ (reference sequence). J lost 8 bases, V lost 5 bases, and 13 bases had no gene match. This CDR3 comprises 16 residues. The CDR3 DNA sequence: TGTGCCAGCAGCCCCGGAGGGCAGGGGGCGAGGGAAAAACTGTTTTTT. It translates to CASSPGGQGAREKLFF.

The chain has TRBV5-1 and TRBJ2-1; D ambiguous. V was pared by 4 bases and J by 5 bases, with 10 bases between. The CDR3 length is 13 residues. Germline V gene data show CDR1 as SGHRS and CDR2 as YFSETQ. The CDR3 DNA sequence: TGCGCCAGCAGCGTCCAGGTTAACAATGAGCAGTTCTTC. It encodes CASSVQVNNEQFF.

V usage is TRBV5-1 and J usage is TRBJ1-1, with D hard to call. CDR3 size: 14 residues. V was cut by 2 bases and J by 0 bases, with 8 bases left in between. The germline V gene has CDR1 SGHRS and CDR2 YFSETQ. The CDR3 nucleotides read TGCGCCAGCAGCTTTTCAAAGCTGAACACTGAAGCTTTCTTT. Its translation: CASSFSKLNTEAFF.

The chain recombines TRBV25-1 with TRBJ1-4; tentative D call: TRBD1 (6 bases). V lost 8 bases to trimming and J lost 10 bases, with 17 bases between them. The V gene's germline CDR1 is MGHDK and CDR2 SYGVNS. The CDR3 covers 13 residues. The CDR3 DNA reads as TGTGCCAGCTTACCTACAGTAGGGGGAAAACTGTTTTTT. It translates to CASLPTVGGKLFF. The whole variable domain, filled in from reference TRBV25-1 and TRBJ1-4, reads EADIYQTPRYLVIGTGKKITLECSQTMGHDKMYWYQQDPGMELHLIHYSYGVNSTEKGDLSSESTVSRIRTEHFPLTLESARPSHTSQYLCASLPTVGGKLFFGSGTQLSVL.

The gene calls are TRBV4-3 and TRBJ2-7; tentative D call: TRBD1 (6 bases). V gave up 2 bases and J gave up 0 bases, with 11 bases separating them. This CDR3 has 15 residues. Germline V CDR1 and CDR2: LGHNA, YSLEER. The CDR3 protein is CASSQYRTDSYEQYF. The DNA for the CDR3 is TGCGCCAGCAGCCAATACAGGACAGACTCCTACGAGCAGTACTTC.

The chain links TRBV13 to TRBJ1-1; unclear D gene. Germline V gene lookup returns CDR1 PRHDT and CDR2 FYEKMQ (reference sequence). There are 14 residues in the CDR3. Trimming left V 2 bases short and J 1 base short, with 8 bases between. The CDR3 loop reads CASSLYQTNTEAFF. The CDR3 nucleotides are TGTGCCAGCAGCTTATACCAGACGAACACTGAAGCTTTCTTT. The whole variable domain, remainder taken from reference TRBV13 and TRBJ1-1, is AAGVIQSPRHLIKEKRETATLKCYPIPRHDTVYWYQQGPGQDPQFLISFYEKMQSDKGSIPDRFSAQQFSDYHSELNMSSLELGDSALYFCASSLYQTNTEAFFGQGTRLTVV.

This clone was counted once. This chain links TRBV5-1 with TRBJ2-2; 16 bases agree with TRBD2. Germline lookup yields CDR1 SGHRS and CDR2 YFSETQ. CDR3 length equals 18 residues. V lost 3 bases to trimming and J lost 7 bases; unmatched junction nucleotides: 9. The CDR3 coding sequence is TGCGCCAGCAGCTACCCCCCGGGACTAGCGGGGGGGCGCGGGGAGCTGTTTTTT. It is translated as CASSYPPGLAGGRGELFF. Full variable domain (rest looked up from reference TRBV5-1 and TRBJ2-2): KAGVTQTPRYLIKTRGQQVTLSCSPISGHRSVSWYQQTPGQGLQFLFEYFSETQRNKGNFPGRFSGRQFSNSRSEMNVSTLELGDSALYLCASSYPPGLAGGRGELFFGEGSRLTVL.

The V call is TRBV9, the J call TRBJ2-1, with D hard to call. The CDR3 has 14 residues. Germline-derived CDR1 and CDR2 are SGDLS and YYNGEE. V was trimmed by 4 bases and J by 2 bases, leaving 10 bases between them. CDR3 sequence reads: CASSPPSAYNEQFF. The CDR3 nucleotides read TGTGCCAGCAGCCCCCCGAGCGCCTACAATGAGCAGTTCTTC.